This T cell receptor beta chain was found in a study of blood T cells in healthy people across ages. Study context: Capture by template switching was about one barcoded beta molecule per two T cells. Findings and caveats of the study: Diversity of TCR beta correlated strongly with naive T cell percentage.

The germline V gene encodes CDR1 MDHEN and CDR2 SYDVKM. Germline trimming cut 4 bases from V and 0 bases from J; bases unmatched to any gene: 9. The CDR3 sequence is 17 residues long. This clonotype has a handful of counts. The antigen is not known. The use of a sample-barcoded 5' primer and a J-beta primer mix characterized a second PCR of roughly 6 to 11 cycles. Each CDR3 protein gets one entry after TCRdb re-called the 5' RACE reads with MiXCR. This table has around 500,000 distinct CDR3 sequences, around half appearing once. The rearrangement links TRBV28 to TRBJ2-7; 10 bases are shared with TRBD2. This sequence was found in a man of 80 years or more in good health. The specimen was blood. The CDR3 reads CASSSGFSGRTSYEQYF. The CDR3, as DNA: TGTGCCAGCAGTTCGGGGTTTAGCGGGAGGACCTCCTACGAGCAGTACTTC.